This TCR beta chain was retrieved from a study of blood T cell repertoires in COVID-19. At the level of the study: The study drew acute and convalescent COVID-19 samples from the United States, Italy and Spain. T cells, B-cell-depleted T cells, or PBMCs supplied cDNA or gDNA.

Germline loops: CDR1 SGHNT, CDR2 YYREEE (reference sequence). The CDR3 runs to 14 residues. Trimming stripped 2 bases from V and 5 bases from J, with 14 bases between. Source study methods: From reference gene primer amplification, estimates of nucleated cell counts were derived. Sequencing was performed with immunoSEQ multiplex PCR; in TCRdb, only in-frame clones are kept and a portion is missing. Clone size and the V and J calls come from that table; the DNA yielded D and trimming. The sample consists of over 200,000 clones, approximately 86% of them appearing once. This clone has more than one count but fewer than ten.

The chain couples TRBV5-4 to TRBJ2-7; TRBD1 is a possible D gene (6 bases). This TCR was recovered from a woman in her 30s with acute or convalescent COVID-19. Sequencing was performed on peripheral blood. The CDR3 sequence is CASSLTGTQDEQYF. CDR3 coding DNA: TGTGCCAGCAGCTTAACCGGGACACAGGACGAGCAGTACTTC.